What follows are 3 T cell receptor beta chains derived from one specimen sequenced in a study of vaccination and CD4 T cells after COVID-19. Their antigens remain unidentified. Sequenced with the Oncomine TCR Beta short-read assay was DNA taken from cultured CD4+ T cells. The authors extracted genomic DNA from cultured CD4+ T cells. TCRdb ran MiXCR on the PCR reads and lists one entry per CDR3 protein. The data contain about 10,000 distinct CDR3 sequences, about 35% of them singletons. Stated treatment: roughly nine-day PBMC culture with coronavirus spike peptide pools or control peptides (ViraFEST assay). Ahead of the COVID-19 pandemic (2011-2018), the CD4+ T cells of the unexposed donor were collected. Sequences were obtained from CD4+ T cells from blood, cultured in vitro. Source of these receptors: a human donor in good health.

The V and J genes are TRBV7-3 and TRBJ2-1, with 7 bases that match TRBD1. The CDR3 is made up of 15 amino acids. V dropped 0 bases and J dropped 9; count of bases not matched to a gene: 8. CDR1 and CDR2 from the germline V gene are SGHTA and FQGTGA. The CDR3 nucleotides are TGTGCCAGCAGCTTAACGCCAACAGGGGTCACTGAGCAGTTCTTC. Its translation: CASSLTPTGVTEQFF.

This clonotype was counted only a few times. CDR3 in amino acids: CASSLGGTGRTPRTQYF. The CDR3 DNA sequence: TGTGCCAGCAGCTTAGGCGGGACAGGGAGAACCCCAAGGACCCAGTACTTC. The V and J genes are TRBV7-2 and TRBJ2-5; 9 positions agree with TRBD1. This CDR3 has 17 amino acids. With V trimmed by 1 base and J by 7 bases, 13 bases remained unmatched. CDR1 is SGHTA, CDR2 FQGNSA, per germline.

J is TRBJ2-5 and V is TRBV28, with D hard to call. The V and J ends lost 5 bases and 2 bases respectively, with 6 bases between them. The length of the CDR3 is 12 residues. Germline V gene lookup returns CDR1 MDHEN and CDR2 SYDVKM. The CDR3 loop reads CASSKWQETQYF. The CDR3 DNA is TGTGCCAGCAGTAAGTGGCAAGAGACCCAGTACTTC.